This is a list of T cell receptor beta chains from one sample in a study of siplizumab effects on memory and regulatory T cells. Only in-frame clones appear in the TCRdb table, and some are missing; sequencing was by immunoSEQ multiplex PCR. The table includes roughly 64,000 clones, 90% to 97% detected once. Sequenced input: naive CD8+ T cells sorted from blood. The receptor set was obtained from a human donor in good health. CDR3s include the opening cysteine and the closing phenylalanine or tryptophan. The D gene is left open where the match is weak. Size is omitted from some rows. Given values are once, few, many or a class for expanded clones.

>TRBJ2-3|TRBD1|.|TRBV27
CASSFSGTGVSDTQYF
TGTGCCAGCAGTTTCTCCGGGACAGGGGTTTCGGATACGCAGTATTTT
>TRBJ2-5|.|.|TRBV11-2
CASSRLIGGQETQYF
TGTGCCAGCAGCCGTCTGATAGGGGGACAAGAGACCCAGTACTTC
>TRBJ2-7|.|.|TRBV2
CASSESQLQIYEQYF
TGTGCCAGCAGTGAATCTCAGTTACAAATCTACGAGCAGTACTTC
>TRBJ2-2|TRBD1|.|TRBV5-1
CASSPGQGPTGELFF
TGCGCCAGCAGCCCGGGACAGGGTCCCACCGGGGAGCTGTTTTTT
>TRBJ2-5|TRBD2|.|TRBV5-4
CASSLGTSGGETQYF
TGTGCCAGCAGCTTGGGGACTAGCGGGGGGGAGACCCAGTACTTC
>TRBJ2-7|.|.|TRBV29-1
CSAGETYEQYF
TGCAGCGCAGGGGAGACCTACGAGCAGTACTTC
>TRBJ2-3|.|.|TRBV18
CASSPPSEDTQYF
TGTGCCAGCTCACCTCCTAGCGAAGATACGCAGTATTTT
>TRBJ2-1|TRBD2|.|TRBV9
CASSVAGGAHNEQFF
TGTGCCAGCAGCGTAGCCGGGGGGGCTCACAATGAGCAGTTCTTC
>TRBJ2-1|.|.|TRBV4-2
CASSQVMGGRHNEQFF
TGTGCCAGCAGCCAAGTCATGGGGGGAAGACACAATGAGCAGTTCTTC
>TRBJ1-1|.|.|TRBV19
CASSIDRGQLTEAFF
TGTGCCAGTAGTATAGATCGTGGACAACTCACTGAAGCTTTCTTT
>TRBJ1-2|.|.|TRBV19
CASGESHGYTF
TGTGCCAGTGGGGAGTCCCATGGCTACACCTTC
>TRBJ2-7|.|.|TRBV29-1
CSVVDAIPEQYF
TGCAGCGTTGTGGACGCCATACCCGAGCAGTACTTC
>TRBJ2-2|.|.|TRBV5-4
CASWDDTGELFF
TGTGCCAGCTGGGACGACACCGGGGAGCTGTTTTTT
>TRBJ2-6|TRBD1|once|TRBV28
CASSRATGGYGGANVLTF
TGTGCCAGCAGTCGAGCAACAGGGGGCTATGGTGGGGCCAACGTCCTGACTTTC
>TRBJ2-7|.|.|TRBV9
CASSVGTGSSYEQYF
TGTGCCAGCAGCGTAGGGACGGGGAGCTCCTACGAGCAGTACTTC
>TRBJ2-7|TRBD1|.|TRBV7-3
CASSPGQGVSYEQYF
TGTGCCAGCAGCCCGGGACAGGGGGTGTCCTACGAGCAGTACTTC
>TRBJ1-1|.|.|TRBV11-3
CASSYGNTEAFF
TGTGCCAGCAGCTACGGGAACACTGAAGCTTTCTTT
>TRBJ2-2|.|.|TRBV6-1
CATLRTATGELFF
TGTGCCACCCTGCGGACAGCTACCGGGGAGCTGTTTTTT
>TRBJ1-3|TRBD1|.|TRBV27
CASTSGQGENTIYF
TGTGCCAGCACCTCGGGACAGGGAGAAAACACCATATATTTT
>TRBJ1-5|TRBD1|.|TRBV7-3
CASSFYRGPNPNQPQHF
TGTGCCAGCAGCTTTTACAGGGGACCCAACCCCAATCAGCCCCAGCATTTT
>TRBJ2-6|TRBD2|.|TRBV7-6
CASSLDELAGISGANVLTF
TGTGCCAGCAGCTTAGATGAACTAGCGGGAATCTCTGGGGCCAACGTCCTGACTTTC
>TRBJ2-7|TRBD1|.|TRBV7-3
CASSAGTGGYEQYF
TGTGCCAGCAGCGCTGGGACAGGGGGCTACGAGCAGTACTTC
>TRBJ2-5|TRBD1|once|TRBV10-1
CASSESTGGHKETQYF
TGCGCCAGCAGTGAGTCGACAGGGGGCCACAAAGAGACCCAGTACTTC
>TRBJ2-1|TRBD2|.|TRBV7-9
CASSSQPHLAGPNNEQFF
TGTGCCAGCAGCTCCCAGCCCCATTTAGCGGGGCCTAACAATGAGCAGTTCTTC
>TRBJ2-7|.|.|TRBV4-1
CASSPESSYEQYF
TGCGCCAGCAGCCCGGAGAGTTCCTACGAGCAGTACTTC
>TRBJ2-7|TRBD2|.|TRBV4-2
CASSQDLIWLAGAIYEQYF
TGTGCCAGCAGCCAAGATCTTATTTGGCTAGCGGGGGCCATTTACGAGCAGTACTTC
>TRBJ2-7|TRBD1|.|TRBV4-1
CASSQLQGLEQYF
TGCGCCAGCAGCCAACTACAGGGGCTCGAGCAGTACTTC
>TRBJ1-6|.|once|TRBV6-9
CASSPGVYSPLHF
TGTGCCAGCAGTCCCGGCGTTTATTCACCCCTCCACTTT
>TRBJ2-7|.|.|TRBV4-1
CASSQGIVSLWYEQYF
TGCGCCAGCAGCCAAGGTATTGTTTCCCTCTGGTACGAGCAGTACTTC
>TRBJ1-1|.|.|TRBV27
CASSSDRITEAFF
TGTGCCAGCAGTTCAGACAGGATCACTGAAGCTTTCTTT
>TRBJ1-1|.|.|TRBV7-9
CASSLGETEAFF
TGTGCCAGCAGCTTAGGGGAAACTGAAGCTTTCTTT
>TRBJ2-2|.|.|TRBV7-6
CASSLTGGGGTGELFF
TGTGCCAGCAGCTTAACGGGGGGCGGCGGGACCGGGGAGCTGTTTTTT
>TRBJ2-5|TRBD2|.|TRBV9
CASSSGTSGALQETQYF
TGTGCCAGCAGCTCCGGGACTAGCGGGGCCCTACAAGAGACCCAGTACTTC
>TRBJ1-3|.|.|TRBV29-1
CSVPDDYSGNTIYF
TGCAGCGTTCCGGACGACTACTCTGGAAACACCATATATTTT
>TRBJ2-1|TRBD2|.|TRBV28
CASSSGTSGNEQFF
TGTGCCAGCAGTTCCGGGACTAGCGGGAATGAGCAGTTCTTC
>TRBJ2-1|.|.|TRBV4-3
CASSQEWYGLYNEQFF
TGCGCCAGCAGCCAAGAATGGTACGGGCTCTACAATGAGCAGTTCTTC
>TRBJ1-1|.|.|TRBV9
CASSAGYTEAFF
TGTGCCAGCAGCGCAGGGTACACTGAAGCTTTCTTT
>TRBJ2-3|.|.|TRBV6-1
CASSEGTNTDTQYF
TGTGCCAGCAGTGAAGGGACTAACACAGATACGCAGTATTTT
>TRBJ2-3|TRBD2|.|TRBV11-3
CASSLDRQRGAHTQYF
TGTGCCAGCAGCTTAGATCGGCAGCGGGGGGCACATACGCAGTATTTT
>TRBJ2-3|.|.|TRBV6-1
CASSESLDTDTQYF
TGTGCCAGCAGTGAATCACTGGACACAGATACGCAGTATTTT
>TRBJ2-7|.|.|TRBV10-3
CAISSAGISYEQYF
TGTGCCATCAGCTCCGCTGGAATCTCCTACGAGCAGTACTTC
>TRBJ2-3|TRBD2|.|TRBV7-6
CASSPGGGLGGPDTQYF
TGTGCCAGCAGCCCGGGCGGCGGACTAGGAGGTCCAGATACGCAGTATTTT
>TRBJ1-4|.|.|TRBV15
CATSYRPGFEKLFF
TGTGCCACCAGCTACAGACCAGGTTTTGAAAAACTGTTTTTT
>TRBJ2-7|.|.|TRBV7-5
CVRSPDRSSYEQYF
TGTGTCAGAAGCCCCGACAGGAGCTCCTACGAGCAGTACTTC
>TRBJ2-7|.|.|TRBV5-6
CASSLGSEDERYF
TGTGCCAGCAGCTTGGGCTCGGAGGACGAGCGGTACTTC
>TRBJ1-2|.|.|TRBV18
CASSPDGGGYTF
TGTGCCAGCTCACCGGACGGTGGAGGCTACACCTTC
>TRBJ2-1|.|.|TRBV7-9
CASSLGNEQFF
TGTGCCAGCAGCTTAGGCAATGAGCAGTTCTTC
>TRBJ1-3|TRBD1|.|TRBV7-2
CASSLPPTGTSGNTIYF
TGTGCCAGCAGCTTACCTCCGACAGGGACCTCTGGAAACACCATATATTTT
>TRBJ2-3|TRBD2|.|TRBV27
CASSLSPGGGEGTDTQYF
TGTGCCAGCAGTTTATCCCCGGGCGGGGGAGAGGGCACAGATACGCAGTATTTT
>TRBJ2-7|.|.|TRBV5-4
CASSLSAHTADEQYF
TGTGCCAGCAGCTTGAGCGCACACACAGCCGACGAGCAGTACTTC